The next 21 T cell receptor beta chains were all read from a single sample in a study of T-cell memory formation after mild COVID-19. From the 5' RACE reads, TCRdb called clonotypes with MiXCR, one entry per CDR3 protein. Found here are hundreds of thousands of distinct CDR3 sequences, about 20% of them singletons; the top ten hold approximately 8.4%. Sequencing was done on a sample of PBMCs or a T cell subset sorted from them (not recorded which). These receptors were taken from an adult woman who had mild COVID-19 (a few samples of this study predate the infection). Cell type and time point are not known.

The CDR3 bases are TGTGCCAGCTACAAGGGAGAGGATACGCAGTATTTT. Amino acid sequence: CASYKGEDTQYF. The rearrangement uses TRBV2 and TRBJ2-3; tentatively, D is TRBD2 (5 bases). Per germline, CDR1 SNHLY and CDR2 FYNNEI. The CDR3 consists of 12 residues. V dropped 8 bases and J dropped 6 bases, with 12 bases sitting between them. Full variable domain (remainder filled in from reference TRBV2 and TRBJ2-3): EPEVTQTPSHQVTQMGQEVILRCVPISNHLYFYWYRQILGQKVEFLVSFYNNEISEKSEIFDDQFSVERPDGSNFTLKIRSTKLEDSAMYFCASYKGEDTQYFGPGTRLTVL.

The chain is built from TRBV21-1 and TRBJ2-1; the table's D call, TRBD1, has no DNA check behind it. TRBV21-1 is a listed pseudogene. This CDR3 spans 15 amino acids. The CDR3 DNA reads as TGTGCCAGCAGCCCTTCGACAGGTCCCTACAATGAGCAGTTCTTC. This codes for CASSPSTGPYNEQFF.

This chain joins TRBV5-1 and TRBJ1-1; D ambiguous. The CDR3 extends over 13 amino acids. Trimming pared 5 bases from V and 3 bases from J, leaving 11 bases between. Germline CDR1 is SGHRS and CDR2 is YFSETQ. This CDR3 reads CASSVGSHTEAFF. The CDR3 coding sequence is TGCGCCAGCAGTGTGGGCAGTCACACTGAAGCTTTCTTT.

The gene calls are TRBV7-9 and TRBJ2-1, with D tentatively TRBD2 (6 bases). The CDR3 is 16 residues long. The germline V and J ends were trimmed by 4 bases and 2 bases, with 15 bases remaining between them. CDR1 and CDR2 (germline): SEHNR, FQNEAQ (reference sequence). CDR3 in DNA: TGTGCCAGCAGCTCCGCTTCTAGCGTCCCCTACAATGAGCAGTTCTTC. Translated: CASSSASSVPYNEQFF.

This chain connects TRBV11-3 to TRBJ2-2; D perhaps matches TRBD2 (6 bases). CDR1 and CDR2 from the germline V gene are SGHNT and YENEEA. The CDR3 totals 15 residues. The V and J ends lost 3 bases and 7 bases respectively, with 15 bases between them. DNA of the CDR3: TGTGCCAGCAGCTTCTCCGGGGCGCGGGGCGGGGAGCTGTTTTTT. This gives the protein CASSFSGARGGELFF.

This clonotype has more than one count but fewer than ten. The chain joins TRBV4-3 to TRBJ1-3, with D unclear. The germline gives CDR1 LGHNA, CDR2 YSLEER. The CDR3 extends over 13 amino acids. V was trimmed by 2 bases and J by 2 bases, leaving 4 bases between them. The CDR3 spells CASSQPAGNTIYF. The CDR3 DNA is TGCGCCAGCAGCCAACCTGCTGGAAACACCATATATTTT.

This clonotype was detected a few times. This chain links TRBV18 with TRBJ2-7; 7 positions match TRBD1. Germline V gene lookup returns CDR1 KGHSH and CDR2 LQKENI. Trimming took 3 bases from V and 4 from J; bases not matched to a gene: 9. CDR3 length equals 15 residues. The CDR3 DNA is TGTGCCAGCTCACCGAGGACAGGCGCTCGGTACGAGCAGTACTTC. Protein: CASSPRTGARYEQYF. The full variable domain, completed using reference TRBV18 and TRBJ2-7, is NAGVMQNPRHLVRRRGQEARLRCSPMKGHSHVYWYRQLPEEGLKFMVYLQKENIIDESGMPKERFSAEFPKEGPSILRIQQVVRGDSAAYFCASSPRTGARYEQYFGPGTRLTVT.

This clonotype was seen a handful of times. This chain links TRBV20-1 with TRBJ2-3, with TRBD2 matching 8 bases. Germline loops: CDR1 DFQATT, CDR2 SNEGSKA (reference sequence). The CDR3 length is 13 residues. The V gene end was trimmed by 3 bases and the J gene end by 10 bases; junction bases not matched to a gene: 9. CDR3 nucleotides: TGCAGTGCTAGTGGTAGAGCGGGAGTTTCGCAGTATTTT. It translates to CSASGRAGVSQYF.

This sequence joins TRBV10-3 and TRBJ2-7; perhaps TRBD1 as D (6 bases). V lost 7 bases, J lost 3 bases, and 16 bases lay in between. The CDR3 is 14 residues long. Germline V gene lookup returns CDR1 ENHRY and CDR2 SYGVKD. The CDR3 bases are TGTGCCATCAAACAGGGTGGAGGTATCTACGAGCAGTACTTC. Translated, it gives CAIKQGGGIYEQYF.

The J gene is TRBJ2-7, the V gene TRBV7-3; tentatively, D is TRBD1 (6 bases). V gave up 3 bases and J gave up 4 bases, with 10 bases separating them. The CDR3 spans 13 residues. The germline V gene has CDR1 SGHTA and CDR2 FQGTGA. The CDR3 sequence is CASSFIQGYEQYF. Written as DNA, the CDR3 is TGTGCCAGCAGCTTCATTCAGGGGTACGAGCAGTACTTC.

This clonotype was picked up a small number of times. The CDR3 DNA follows: TGTGCCAGCAGCTTCGGACCTAGCGGGGGACAGTTCTTC. Its translation is CASSFGPSGGQFF. This rearrangement joins TRBV7-2 to TRBJ2-1, with 10 nucleotides matching TRBD2. In germline, CDR1 is SGHTA, CDR2 FQGNSA. The ends lost 3 bases at V and 13 bases at J; junction bases unmatched: 6. This CDR3 contains 13 residues.

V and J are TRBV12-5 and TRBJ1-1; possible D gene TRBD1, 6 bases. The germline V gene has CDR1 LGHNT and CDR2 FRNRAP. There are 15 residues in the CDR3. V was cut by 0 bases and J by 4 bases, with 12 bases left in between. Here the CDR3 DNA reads TGTGCTAGTGGTTTGGTTTATCCCAGGGGCACTGAAGCTTTCTTT. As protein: CASGLVYPRGTEAFF.

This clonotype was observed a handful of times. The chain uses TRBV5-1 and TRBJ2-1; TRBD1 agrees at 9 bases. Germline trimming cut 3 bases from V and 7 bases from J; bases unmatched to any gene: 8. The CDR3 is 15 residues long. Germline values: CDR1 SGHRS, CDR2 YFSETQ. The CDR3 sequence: CASSSHIDRGNEQFF. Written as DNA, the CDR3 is TGCGCCAGCAGCTCTCATATCGACAGGGGGAATGAGCAGTTCTTC.

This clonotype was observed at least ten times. The CDR3 coding sequence is TGCGCCAGCAGCTTGGGGACTAGCGGGGACTACGAGCAGTACTTC. It codes for CASSLGTSGDYEQYF. The chain recombines TRBV5-1 with TRBJ2-7; TRBD2 matches at 12 bases. The J segment lost 3 bases and the V segment lost 0 bases, leaving 1 base of the junction unmatched. CDR3 length: 15 residues. The germline V gene has CDR1 SGHRS and CDR2 YFSETQ.

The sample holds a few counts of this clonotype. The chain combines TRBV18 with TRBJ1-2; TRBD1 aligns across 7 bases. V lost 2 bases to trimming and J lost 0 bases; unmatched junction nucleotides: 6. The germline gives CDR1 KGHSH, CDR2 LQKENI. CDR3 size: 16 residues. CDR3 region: CASSPSAGGSNYGYTF. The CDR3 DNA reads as TGTGCCAGCTCACCATCGGCAGGGGGTTCTAACTATGGCTACACCTTC.

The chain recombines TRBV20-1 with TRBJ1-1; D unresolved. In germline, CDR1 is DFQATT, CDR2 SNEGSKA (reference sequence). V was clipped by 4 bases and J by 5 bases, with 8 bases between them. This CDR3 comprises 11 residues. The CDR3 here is CSAKDSTEAFF. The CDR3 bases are TGCAGTGCTAAGGATTCTACTGAAGCTTTCTTT.

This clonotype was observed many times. The CDR3 region has the DNA TGTGCCAGCAGTTTAATTAGGGGACACTCATTCTTC. Protein product: CASSLIRGHSFF. This sequence joins TRBV12-3 or TRBV12-4 and TRBJ2-1, with D perhaps TRBD1 (6 bases). The CDR3 consists of 12 residues. V was pared by 2 bases and J by 16 bases, with 15 bases between.

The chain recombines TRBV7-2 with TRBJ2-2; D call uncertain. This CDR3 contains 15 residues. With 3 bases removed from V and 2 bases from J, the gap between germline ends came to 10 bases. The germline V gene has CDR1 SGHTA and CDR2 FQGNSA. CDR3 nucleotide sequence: TGTGCCAGCAGCTTGTTCACGGGTAACACCGGGGAGCTGTTTTTT. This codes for CASSLFTGNTGELFF.

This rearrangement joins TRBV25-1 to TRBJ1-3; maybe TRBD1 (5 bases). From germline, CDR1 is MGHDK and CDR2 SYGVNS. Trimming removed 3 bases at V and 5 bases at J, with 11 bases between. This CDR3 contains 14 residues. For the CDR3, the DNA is TGTGCCAGCAGTGAGGCAGGGTACAGAAACACCATATATTTT. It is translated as CASSEAGYRNTIYF.

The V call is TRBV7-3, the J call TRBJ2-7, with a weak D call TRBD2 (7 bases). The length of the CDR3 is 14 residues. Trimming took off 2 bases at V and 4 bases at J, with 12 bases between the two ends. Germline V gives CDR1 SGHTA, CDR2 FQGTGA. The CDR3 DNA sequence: TGTGCCAGCAGCTTATGGGGGGGCGCTTACGAGCAGTACTTC. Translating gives CASSLWGGAYEQYF. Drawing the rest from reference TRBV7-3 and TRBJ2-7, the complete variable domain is GAGVSQTPSNKVTEKGKYVELRCDPISGHTALYWYRQSLGQGPEFLIYFQGTGAADDSGLPNDRFFAVRPEGSVSTLKIQRTERGDSAVYLCASSLWGGAYEQYFGPGTRLTVT.

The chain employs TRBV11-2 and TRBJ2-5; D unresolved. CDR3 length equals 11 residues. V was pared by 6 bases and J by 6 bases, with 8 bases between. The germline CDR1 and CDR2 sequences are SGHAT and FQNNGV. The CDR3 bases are TGTGCCAGCAGTGCTGACAAGACCCAGTACTTC. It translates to CASSADKTQYF.